The 10 T cell receptor beta chains given below trace back to one sample, sequenced in a study of beta chain features in type 1 diabetes. As every portion of the isolated RNA was reverse transcribed, the sequencing read expressed TCRB transcripts. The repertoire was sequenced with immunoSEQ multiplex PCR; TCRdb's copy has only in-frame clones and lacks some. This table has 900,000 or so clones, around a sixth appearing once. Sample: naive CD4+ T cells from blood. The source of these receptors is a woman aged 18-30 years in good health.

This clone was picked up a small number of times. V gene TRBV5-1 combines with J gene TRBJ1-2, with 7 bases lining up with TRBD1. V trimming: 4 bases; J trimming: 6 bases; junction bases outside the gene matches: 9. The CDR3 loop spans 14 amino acids. CDR1 and CDR2 from the germline V gene are SGHRS and YFSETQ. Here the CDR3 reads CASSPPTGLHGYTF. CDR3 DNA sequence: TGCGCCAGCAGCCCCCCGACAGGGCTACATGGCTACACCTTC.

The rearrangement links TRBV27 to TRBJ2-1; 7 bases map to TRBD1. The CDR3 is 15 residues long. With V trimmed by 8 bases and J by 8 bases, 15 bases remained unmatched. Per the germline V gene, CDR1 is MNHEY and CDR2 is SMNVEV (reference sequence). The CDR3 DNA is TGTGCCAGCCTAAGATCCGGGACAGTGACCGATGAGCAGTTCTTC. Protein: CASLRSGTVTDEQFF.

The genes are TRBV2 and TRBJ2-7; TRBD1 aligns across 10 bases. This CDR3 has 14 amino acids. Germline V CDR1 and CDR2: SNHLY, FYNNEI. After removal of 6 bases from V and 4 bases from J, the junction contained 6 bases not matched to a gene. Written as DNA, the CDR3 is TGTGCCAGCAGGGCCCAGGGACAGGGGTACGAGCAGTACTTC. It translates to CASRAQGQGYEQYF.

J is TRBJ2-1 and V is TRBV18; TRBD1 is a possible D gene (6 bases). V dropped 6 bases and J dropped 1 base, with 19 bases sitting between them. CDR1 is KGHSH, CDR2 LQKENI, per germline. This CDR3 has 17 amino acids. In DNA form, the CDR3 reads TGTGCCAGCTCGCGAACAGGGTTAAGTAGGTCCTACAATGAGCAGTTCTTC. Its protein product is CASSRTGLSRSYNEQFF.

The V call is TRBV4-3, the J call TRBJ2-1; unclear D gene. In germline, CDR1 is LGHNA, CDR2 YSLEER. The V gene lost 0 bases and the J gene lost 0 bases, with 6 bases spanning the gap. The CDR3 contains 15 residues. CDR3 region: CASSQEASSYNEQFF. As DNA, the CDR3 is TGCGCCAGCAGCCAAGAAGCCAGCTCCTACAATGAGCAGTTCTTC.

The chain has TRBV15 and TRBJ1-1; D remains ambiguous. CDR3 length equals 15 residues. Germline-derived CDR1 and CDR2 are LNHNV and YYDKDF (reference sequence). Deletions cut 3 bases from V and 0 bases from J, with 11 bases between. The CDR3 sequence: CATSSSPTMNTEAFF. The CDR3 nucleotides read TGTGCCACCAGCAGCTCTCCGACAATGAACACTGAAGCTTTCTTT.

This clone was found a few times. CDR3 in amino acids: CASAPREETQYF. CDR3 DNA sequence: TGTGCCAGCGCCCCACGGGAGGAAACGCAGTATTTT. This chain uses TRBV6-6 with TRBJ2-3; 7 bases match TRBD2. CDR3 length equals 12 residues. Germline assignment: CDR1 MNHNY and CDR2 SVGAGI (reference sequence). The junction had 8 bases not matched to a gene; V was cut back by 8 bases and J by 9 bases.

This chain joins TRBV2 and TRBJ1-4; 10 bases align to TRBD1. The CDR3 is 14 amino acids. The germline V gene encodes CDR1 SNHLY and CDR2 FYNNEI. Unmatched junction bases numbered 10, after V lost 4 bases and J lost 14 bases. CDR3 coding DNA: TGTGCCAGCAGTGTTCGGTCCTGGGGACAGGGGCTGTTTTTT. Its protein product is CASSVRSWGQGLFF.

This clone showed up just a few times. This rearrangement joins TRBV2 to TRBJ2-7, with unresolved D. Germline V lookup: CDR1 SNHLY, CDR2 FYNNEI. Trimming took off 3 bases at V and 6 bases at J, with 9 bases between the two ends. CDR3 size: 12 residues. CDR3 sequence (DNA): TGTGCCAGCAGTGATTGGGTGAGCGAGCAGTACTTC. Translation: CASSDWVSEQYF.

A few counts support this clone. This chain uses TRBV19 with TRBJ2-1, with D unresolved. Per the germline V gene, CDR1 is LNHDA and CDR2 is SQIVND (reference sequence). The CDR3 consists of 14 residues. Trimming removed 6 bases from V and 1 base from J, with 10 bases in between. The CDR3 coding sequence is TGTGCCAGTAGCGTTGTTGGGTCCTACAATGAGCAGTTCTTC. This translates into CASSVVGSYNEQFF.